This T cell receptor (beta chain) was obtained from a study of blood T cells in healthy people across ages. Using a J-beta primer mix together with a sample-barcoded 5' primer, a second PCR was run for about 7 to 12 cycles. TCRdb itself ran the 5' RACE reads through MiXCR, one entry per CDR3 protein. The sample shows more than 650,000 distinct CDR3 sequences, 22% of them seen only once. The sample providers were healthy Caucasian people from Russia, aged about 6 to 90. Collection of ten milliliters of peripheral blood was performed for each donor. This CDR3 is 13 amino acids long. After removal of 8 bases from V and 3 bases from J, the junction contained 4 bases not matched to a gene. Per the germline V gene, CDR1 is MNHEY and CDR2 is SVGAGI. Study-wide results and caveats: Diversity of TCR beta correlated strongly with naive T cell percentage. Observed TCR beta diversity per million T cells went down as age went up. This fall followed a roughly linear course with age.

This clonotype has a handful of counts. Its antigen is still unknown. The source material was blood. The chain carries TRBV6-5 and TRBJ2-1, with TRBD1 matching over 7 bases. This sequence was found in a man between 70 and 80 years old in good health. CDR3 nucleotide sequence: TGTGCCAGCTGGCGGACAGGCTACAATGAGCAGTTCTTC. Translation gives CASWRTGYNEQFF.